In this sample, the clone carrying this TCR beta chain turned up many times. Antigen specificity is unknown. This sample was taken from a study of T-cell memory formation after mild COVID-19. Study conclusions and caveats: Most CD4+ clones that shrank were in CM and EM, while CD8+ ones turned up in EMRA. A balance of CD4 and CD8 characterized clones contracting day 15 to 85, whereas later expanders leaned CD4+. Memory cells collected pre-infection included some clones that later responded, suggesting cross-reactive memory joined.

Sample barcodes and UMIs were carried by the TCR alpha and TCR beta cDNA libraries that 5'RACE generated with constant-segment primers. MiXCR was run by TCRdb on the 5' RACE reads, yielding one entry per CDR3 protein. The sample records about half a million distinct CDR3 sequences, roughly 18% being singletons. This CDR3 has 14 amino acids. The trim removed 6 bases at V and 2 bases at J, leaving 7 bases unmatched. Germline V CDR1 and CDR2: MNHEY, SMNVEV (reference sequence). Sequenced input: PBMCs or a T cell subset sorted from them (not recorded which). This chain uses TRBV27 with TRBJ2-7; TRBD1 matches at 7 bases. This TCR was recovered from an adult woman who had mild COVID-19 (a few samples of this study predate the infection). Cell type and time point are not known. The CDR3 DNA follows: TGTGCCAGCAGAGTCGGGACAGATACCTACGAGCAGTACTTC. Its translation is CASRVGTDTYEQYF.